These 15 T cell receptor beta chains originate from one sample sequenced in a study of T cell responses to AZD1222 COVID-19 vaccine. TCRdb keeps only in-frame clones here, not all; method: immunoSEQ multiplex PCR. This sample has tens of thousands of clones, with roughly 90% found just once. Sequences were derived from peripheral blood, sampled on day 0 of AZD1222 vaccination. The receptors originated from an adult in good health.

CDR3 residues: CASSPGTRREAFF. CDR3 bases: TGTGCCAGCAGCCCCGGGACACGACGAGAAGCTTTCTTT. The V gene is TRBV7-8, the J gene TRBJ1-1, with D possibly being TRBD1 (6 bases). With 5 bases removed from V and 8 bases from J, the gap between germline ends came to 15 bases. The CDR3 is 13 residues long. Germline assignment: CDR1 SGHVS and CDR2 FQNEAQ.

This sequence joins TRBV4-1 and TRBJ1-3; TRBD1 matches at 8 bases. The CDR3 is made up of 16 amino acids. The V and J ends lost 4 bases and 2 bases, in that order; junction bases with no gene match: 7. Germline V gene data show CDR1 as MGHRA and CDR2 as YSYEKL. The CDR3 protein is CASSPGQGRTGNTIYF. The CDR3, as DNA: TGCGCCAGCAGCCCAGGACAGGGAAGAACTGGAAACACCATATATTTT.

The chain uses TRBV4-1 and TRBJ1-2; D remains ambiguous. Germline V gene data show CDR1 as MGHRA and CDR2 as YSYEKL. The CDR3 contains 15 residues. Trimming took 3 bases from V and 0 from J, leaving 11 bases between them. CDR3: CASSQGPVANYGYTF. CDR3 coding DNA: TGCGCCAGCAGCCAGGGTCCGGTAGCTAACTATGGCTACACCTTC.

The chain has TRBV5-4 and TRBJ2-5, with 10 positions matching TRBD1. The CDR3 is made up of 15 amino acids. In germline, CDR1 is SGHNT, CDR2 YYREEE (reference sequence). V gave up 0 bases and J gave up 4 bases; unmatched junction bases: 3. CDR3 in DNA: TGTGCCAGCAGCTTGGGGGGGACAGGGGCAGAGACCCAGTACTTC. This sequence encodes CASSLGGTGAETQYF. Drawing the rest from reference TRBV5-4 and TRBJ2-5, the complete variable domain is ETGVTQSPTHLIKTRGQQVTLRCSSQSGHNTVSWYQQALGQGPQFIFQYYREEENGRGNFPPRFSGLQFPNYSSELNVNALELDDSALYLCASSLGGTGAETQYFGPGTRLLVL.

J is TRBJ2-1 and V is TRBV12-3 or TRBV12-4; D possibly corresponds to TRBD2 (5 bases). Trimming left V 5 bases short and J 8 bases short, with 7 bases between. CDR3 length equals 11 residues. In DNA form, the CDR3 reads TGTGCCAGCAGTGACGGGGATGAGCAGTTCTTC. Residues: CASSDGDEQFF.

The chain employs TRBV5-6 and TRBJ1-5; D call uncertain. The CDR3 totals 17 residues. In germline, CDR1 is SGHDT, CDR2 YYEEEE. V lost 0 bases to trimming and J lost 1 base, with 14 bases between them. CDR3 protein: CASSLAEWRGSNQPQHF. CDR3 nucleotides: TGTGCCAGCAGCTTGGCCGAATGGAGAGGAAGCAATCAGCCCCAGCATTTT.

This sequence joins TRBV6-5 and TRBJ1-4, with 11 bases lining up with TRBD1. Germline lookup yields CDR1 MNHEY and CDR2 SVGAGI. The V and J ends lost 5 bases and 5 bases, in that order; junction bases with no gene match: 4. The CDR3 extends over 15 amino acids. Here the CDR3 reads CASSTGQGGNEKLFF. The CDR3 DNA reads as TGTGCCAGCAGTACGGGACAGGGGGGGAATGAAAAACTGTTTTTT.

The chain uses TRBV11-1 and TRBJ2-7; 7 bases align to TRBD1. The length of the CDR3 is 16 residues. Germline V gene data show CDR1 as SGHAT and CDR2 as FQDESV (reference sequence). V was clipped by 0 bases and J by 2 bases; unmatched bases: 7. CDR3 protein: CASSLAGMTGTYEQYF. CDR3 sequence (DNA): TGTGCCAGCAGCTTAGCCGGAATGACAGGGACCTACGAGCAGTACTTC.

V usage is TRBV2 and J usage is TRBJ1-3; maybe TRBD1 (5 bases). V lost 5 bases, J lost 0 bases, and 14 bases lay in between. CDR1 and CDR2 from the germline V gene are SNHLY and FYNNEI. This CDR3 has 16 amino acids. CDR3 loop: CASSLRDRDSGNTIYF. CDR3 coding DNA: TGTGCCAGCAGTCTCCGGGACCGAGACTCTGGAAACACCATATATTTT.

The V gene is TRBV7-2, the J gene TRBJ2-7, with TRBD1 matching over 9 bases. CDR1 and CDR2 from the germline V gene are SGHTA and FQGNSA. V shed 5 bases and J 4 bases; nucleotides not matched to a gene: 6. The CDR3 consists of 14 residues. The CDR3, as DNA: TGTGCCAGCAGCAACCGGGACAGGGTTTACGAGCAGTACTTC. Translating gives CASSNRDRVYEQYF.

This clone was recorded once. The chain couples TRBV19 to TRBJ2-3, with D perhaps TRBD2 (6 bases). Germline V CDR1 and CDR2: LNHDA, SQIVND (reference sequence). V gave up 7 bases and J gave up 0 bases, with 14 bases separating them. CDR3 size: 15 residues. The CDR3 sequence: CASMAGDSSTDTQYF. The CDR3 DNA reads as TGTGCCAGTATGGCTGGGGACTCTAGCACAGATACGCAGTATTTT.

The chain joins TRBV6-5 to TRBJ1-1, with D unclear. This CDR3 has 14 residues. Germline V gene data show CDR1 as MNHEY and CDR2 as SVGAGI. The V end was cut by 0 bases, the J end by 6 bases, with 11 bases between. The CDR3 protein is CASSYSNWIPEAFF. The DNA for the CDR3 is TGTGCCAGCAGTTACTCGAATTGGATCCCTGAAGCTTTCTTT.

V gene TRBV3-1 (or the pseudogene TRBV3-2) combines with J gene TRBJ1-1; 7 bases map to TRBD1. This CDR3 is 12 amino acids long. Germline V gene lookup returns CDR1 LGHDT and CDR2 YNNKEL (reference sequence). V was clipped by 4 bases and J by 9 bases; unmatched bases: 5. Written as DNA, the CDR3 is TGTGCCAGCAGCCCACGACAGGGACAAGCTTTCTTT. This gives the protein CASSPRQGQAFF.

The chain uses TRBV5-5 and TRBJ2-1; D perhaps matches TRBD1 (5 bases). The CDR3 extends over 15 amino acids. The germline V and J ends were trimmed by 0 bases and 0 bases, with 7 bases remaining between them. CDR1 and CDR2 from the germline V gene are SGHKS and YYEKEE (reference sequence). CDR3 region: CASSLDQGSYNEQFF. The CDR3 DNA reads TGTGCCAGCAGCTTGGACCAGGGCTCCTACAATGAGCAGTTCTTC.

This chain connects TRBV30 to TRBJ1-2, with 9 bases fitting TRBD1. The CDR3 covers 14 residues. Germline CDR1 reads GTSNPN; CDR2 reads SVGIG (reference sequence). Unmatched junction bases numbered 14, after V lost 2 bases and J lost 13 bases. CDR3 nucleotide sequence: TGTGCCTGGAGTTCTATCCGGGACAGGGCATGGGCCACCTTC. Amino acids: CAWSSIRDRAWATF.